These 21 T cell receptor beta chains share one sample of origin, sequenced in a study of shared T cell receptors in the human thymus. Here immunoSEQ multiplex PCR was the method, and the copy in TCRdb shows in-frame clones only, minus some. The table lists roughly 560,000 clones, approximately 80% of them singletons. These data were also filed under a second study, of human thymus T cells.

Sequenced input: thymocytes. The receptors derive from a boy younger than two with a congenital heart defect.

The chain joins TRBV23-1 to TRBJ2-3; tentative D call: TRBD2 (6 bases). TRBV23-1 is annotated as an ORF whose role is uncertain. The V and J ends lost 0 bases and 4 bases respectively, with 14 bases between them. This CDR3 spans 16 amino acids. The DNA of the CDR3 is TGCGCCAGCAGTCAATCGTTCGGGGGATCAGCAGATACGCAGTATTTT. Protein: CASSQSFGGSADTQYF.

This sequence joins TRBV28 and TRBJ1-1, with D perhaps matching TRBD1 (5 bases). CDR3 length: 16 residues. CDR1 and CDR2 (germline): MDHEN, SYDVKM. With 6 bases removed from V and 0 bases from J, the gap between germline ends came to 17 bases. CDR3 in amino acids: CASSPHDGGMNTEAFF. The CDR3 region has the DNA TGTGCCAGCAGCCCGCACGACGGGGGGATGAACACTGAAGCTTTCTTT. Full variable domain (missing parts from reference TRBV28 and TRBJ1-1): DVKVTQSSRYLVKRTGEKVFLECVQDMDHENMFWYRQDPGLGLRLIYFSYDVKMKEKGDIPEGYSVSREKKERFSLILESASTNQTSMYLCASSPHDGGMNTEAFFGQGTRLTVV.

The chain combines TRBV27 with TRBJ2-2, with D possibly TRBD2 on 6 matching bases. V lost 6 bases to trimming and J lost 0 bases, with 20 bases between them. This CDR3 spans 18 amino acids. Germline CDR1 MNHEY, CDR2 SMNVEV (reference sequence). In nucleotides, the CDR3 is TGTGCCAGCAGCCTAGACATTTCGGGACTCCCGAACACCGGGGAGCTGTTTTTT. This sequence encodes CASSLDISGLPNTGELFF.

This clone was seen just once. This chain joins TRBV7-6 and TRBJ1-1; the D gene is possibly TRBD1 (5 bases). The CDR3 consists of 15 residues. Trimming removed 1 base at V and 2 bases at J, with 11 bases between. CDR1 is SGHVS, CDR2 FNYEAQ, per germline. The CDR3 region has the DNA TGTGCCAGCAGCTTAGAGGGTACAGGTAACACTGAAGCTTTCTTT. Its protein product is CASSLEGTGNTEAFF. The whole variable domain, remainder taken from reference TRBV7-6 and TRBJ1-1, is GAGVSQSPRYKVTKRGQDVALRCDPISGHVSLYWYRQALGQGPEFLTYFNYEAQQDKSGLPNDRFSAERPEGSISTLTIQRTEQRDSAMYRCASSLEGTGNTEAFFGQGTRLTVV.

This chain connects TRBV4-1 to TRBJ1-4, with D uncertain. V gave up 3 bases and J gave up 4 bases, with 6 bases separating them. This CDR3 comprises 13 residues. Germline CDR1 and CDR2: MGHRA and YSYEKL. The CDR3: CASSQNINEKLFF. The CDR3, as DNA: TGCGCCAGCAGCCAGAACATTAATGAAAAACTGTTTTTT.

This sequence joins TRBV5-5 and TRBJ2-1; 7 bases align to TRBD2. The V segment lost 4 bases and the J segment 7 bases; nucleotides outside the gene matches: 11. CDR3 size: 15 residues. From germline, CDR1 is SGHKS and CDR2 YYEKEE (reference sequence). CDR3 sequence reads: CASSRSGTKWNEQFF. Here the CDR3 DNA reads TGTGCCAGCAGCCGGAGCGGGACTAAGTGGAATGAGCAGTTCTTC. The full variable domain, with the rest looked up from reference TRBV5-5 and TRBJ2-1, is DAGVTQSPTHLIKTRGQQVTLRCSPISGHKSVSWYQQVLGQGPQFIFQYYEKEERGRGNFPDRFSARQFPNYSSELNVNALLLGDSALYLCASSRSGTKWNEQFFGPGTRLTVL.

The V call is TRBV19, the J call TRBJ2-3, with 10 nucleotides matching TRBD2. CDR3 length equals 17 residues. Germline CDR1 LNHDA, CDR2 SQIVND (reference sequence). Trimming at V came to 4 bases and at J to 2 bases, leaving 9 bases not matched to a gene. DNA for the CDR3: TGTGCCAGTAGTACTCCCCTAGCGGGAGAGAACACAGATACGCAGTATTTT. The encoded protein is CASSTPLAGENTDTQYF.

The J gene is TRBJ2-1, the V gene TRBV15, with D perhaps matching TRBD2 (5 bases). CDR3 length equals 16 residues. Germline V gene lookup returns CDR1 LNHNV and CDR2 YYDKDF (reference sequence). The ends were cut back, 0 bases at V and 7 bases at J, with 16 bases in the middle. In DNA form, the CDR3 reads TGTGCCACCAGCAGAGATCGAAAGCGGTGGGGAAATGAGCAGTTCTTC. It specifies CATSRDRKRWGNEQFF.

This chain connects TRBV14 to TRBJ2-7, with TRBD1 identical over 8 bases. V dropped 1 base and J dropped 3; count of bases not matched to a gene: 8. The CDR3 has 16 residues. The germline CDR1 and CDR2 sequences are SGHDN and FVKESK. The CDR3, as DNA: TGTGCCAGCAGCCAAGTTTCAGGACAGGGAAACTACGAGCAGTACTTC. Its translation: CASSQVSGQGNYEQYF.

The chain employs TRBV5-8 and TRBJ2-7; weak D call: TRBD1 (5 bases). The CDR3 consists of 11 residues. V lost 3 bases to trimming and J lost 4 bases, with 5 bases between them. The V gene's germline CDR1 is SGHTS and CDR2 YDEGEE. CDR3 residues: CASSSGYEQYF. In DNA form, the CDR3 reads TGTGCCAGCAGCTCAGGGTACGAGCAGTACTTC.

The CDR3 loop reads CASSQRADRGSGNTIYF. CDR3 in DNA: TGCGCCAGCAGCCAACGGGCCGACAGGGGCTCTGGAAACACCATATATTTT. The chain employs TRBV4-3 and TRBJ1-3, with 8 nucleotides matching TRBD1. The CDR3 covers 17 residues. V was clipped by 2 bases and J by 0 bases; unmatched bases: 6. The germline gives CDR1 LGHNA, CDR2 YSLEER.

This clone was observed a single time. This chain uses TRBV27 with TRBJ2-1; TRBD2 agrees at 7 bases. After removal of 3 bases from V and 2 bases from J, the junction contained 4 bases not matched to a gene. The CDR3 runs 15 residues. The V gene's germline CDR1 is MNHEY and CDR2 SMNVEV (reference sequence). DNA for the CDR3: TGTGCCAGCAGTTTTTGGCGGGGGACCTACAATGAGCAGTTCTTC. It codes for CASSFWRGTYNEQFF.

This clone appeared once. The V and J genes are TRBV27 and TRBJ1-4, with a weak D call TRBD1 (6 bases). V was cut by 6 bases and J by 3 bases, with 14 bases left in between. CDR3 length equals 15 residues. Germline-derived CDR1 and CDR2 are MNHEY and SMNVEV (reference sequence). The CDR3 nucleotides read TGTGCCAGCAGACCGGGACATGACCCTAATGAAAAACTGTTTTTT. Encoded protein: CASRPGHDPNEKLFF. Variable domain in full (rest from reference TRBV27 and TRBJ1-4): EAQVTQNPRYLITVTGKKLTVTCSQNMNHEYMSWYRQDPGLGLRQIYYSMNVEVTDKGDVPEGYKVSRKEKRNFPLILESPSPNQTSLYFCASRPGHDPNEKLFFGSGTQLSVL.

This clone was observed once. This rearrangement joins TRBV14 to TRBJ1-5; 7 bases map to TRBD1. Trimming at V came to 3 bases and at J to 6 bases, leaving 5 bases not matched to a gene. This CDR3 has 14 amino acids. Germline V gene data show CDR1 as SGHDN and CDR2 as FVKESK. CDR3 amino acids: CASSQTGQGQPQHF. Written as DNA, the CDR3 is TGTGCCAGCAGCCAGACAGGGCAAGGTCAGCCCCAGCATTTT.

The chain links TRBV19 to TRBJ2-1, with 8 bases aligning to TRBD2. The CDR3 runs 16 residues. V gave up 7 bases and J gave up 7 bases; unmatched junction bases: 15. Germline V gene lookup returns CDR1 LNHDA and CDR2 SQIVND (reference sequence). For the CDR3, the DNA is TGTGCCAGTAAGGGCGGGGAACTAGCGGAGCAAAATGAGCAGTTCTTC. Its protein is CASKGGELAEQNEQFF.

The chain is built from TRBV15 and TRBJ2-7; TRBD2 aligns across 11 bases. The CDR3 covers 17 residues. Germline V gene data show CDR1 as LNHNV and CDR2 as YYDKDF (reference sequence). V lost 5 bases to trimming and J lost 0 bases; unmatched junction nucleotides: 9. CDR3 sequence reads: CATSESGTSGYSYEQYF. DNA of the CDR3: TGTGCCACCAGCGAAAGCGGGACTAGCGGATACTCCTACGAGCAGTACTTC.

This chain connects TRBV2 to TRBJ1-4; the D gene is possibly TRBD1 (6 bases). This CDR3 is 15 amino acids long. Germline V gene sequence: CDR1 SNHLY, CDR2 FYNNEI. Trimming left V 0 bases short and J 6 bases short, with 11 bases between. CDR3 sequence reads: CASSEAQGLHEKLFF. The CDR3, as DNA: TGTGCCAGCAGTGAAGCGCAGGGGCTTCATGAAAAACTGTTTTTT.

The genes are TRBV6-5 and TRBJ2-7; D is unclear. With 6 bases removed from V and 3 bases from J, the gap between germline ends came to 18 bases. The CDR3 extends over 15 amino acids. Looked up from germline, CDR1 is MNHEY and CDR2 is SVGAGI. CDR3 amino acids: CASSTRPSAYYEQYF. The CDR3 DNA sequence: TGTGCCAGCAGCACCAGGCCGTCGGCCTACTACGAGCAGTACTTC.

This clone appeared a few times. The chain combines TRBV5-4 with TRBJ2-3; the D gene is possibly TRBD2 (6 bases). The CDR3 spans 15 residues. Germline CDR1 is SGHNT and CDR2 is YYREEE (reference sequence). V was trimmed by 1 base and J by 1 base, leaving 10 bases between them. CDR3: CASSLREYGTDTQYF. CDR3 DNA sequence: TGTGCCAGCAGCTTGCGGGAGTACGGCACAGATACGCAGTATTTT.

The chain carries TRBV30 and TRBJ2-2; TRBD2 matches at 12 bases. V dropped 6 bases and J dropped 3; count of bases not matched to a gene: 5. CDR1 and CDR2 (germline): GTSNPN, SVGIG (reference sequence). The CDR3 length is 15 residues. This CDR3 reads CACLAGGSYTGELFF. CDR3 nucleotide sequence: TGTGCCTGTCTAGCGGGAGGGAGTTACACCGGGGAGCTGTTTTTT.

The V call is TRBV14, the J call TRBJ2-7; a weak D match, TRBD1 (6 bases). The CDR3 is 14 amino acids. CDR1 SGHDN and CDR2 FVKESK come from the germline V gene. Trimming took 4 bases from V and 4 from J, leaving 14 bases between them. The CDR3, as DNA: TGTGCCAGCAGCCCAAAAGAGGACAGTTACGAGCAGTACTTC. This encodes CASSPKEDSYEQYF.